One and the same sample provided the 30 T cell receptor beta chains below, sequenced in a study of CD8 T cells in Susac syndrome. With random hexamers, reverse transcription was performed on about 0.45 to 1 ug of RNA. TCRdb re-called the immunoSEQ multiplex PCR reads with MiXCR, one entry per CDR3 protein. The data show under 200,000 distinct CDR3 sequences, with more than 90% seen just once and approximately 0.1% held by the top ten. Sequencing was done on a sample of CD4+ T cells from PBMCs. The receptors shown here come from a human donor with Susac syndrome.

The chain links TRBV20-1 to TRBJ1-5; possibly TRBD1 for D (6 bases). From germline, CDR1 is DFQATT and CDR2 SNEGSKA (reference sequence). CDR3 length equals 14 residues. The V and J ends lost 1 base and 7 bases respectively, with 14 bases between them. The CDR3 nucleotides read TGCAGTGCTAGAGGGGGGGCAGAAGGACAGCCCCAGCATTTT. This codes for CSARGGAEGQPQHF.

This chain's CDR3 is CSASLALAGYNEQFF. Here the CDR3 DNA reads TGCAGTGCTAGTCTGGCACTAGCGGGGTACAATGAGCAGTTCTTC. The V gene is TRBV20-1, the J gene TRBJ2-1, with 10 bases aligning to TRBD2. CDR3 length equals 15 residues. CDR1 and CDR2 from the germline V gene are DFQATT and SNEGSKA (reference sequence). V lost 3 bases and J lost 4; bases outside the gene matches: 6.

The rearrangement links TRBV20-1 to TRBJ2-5, with 11 bases aligning to TRBD2. Germline V CDR1 and CDR2: DFQATT, SNEGSKA (reference sequence). Trimming took 6 bases from V and 5 from J; bases not matched to a gene: 5. This CDR3 comprises 13 residues. The CDR3 sequence is CSASGTSGETQYF. As DNA, the CDR3 is TGCAGTGCGAGCGGGACTAGCGGCGAGACCCAGTACTTC.

The rearrangement links TRBV28 to TRBJ2-7; D call uncertain. Germline V lookup: CDR1 MDHEN, CDR2 SYDVKM. The CDR3 is made up of 14 amino acids. Trimming took 6 bases from V and 4 from J, leaving 16 bases between them. The CDR3 spells CASRWTPAAYEQYF. The CDR3 DNA reads as TGTGCCAGCAGGTGGACCCCAGCAGCATACGAGCAGTACTTC.

The gene calls are TRBV27 and TRBJ2-5, with 10 bases aligning to TRBD1. With 5 bases clipped from V and 5 bases from J, the junction kept 11 bases outside the gene matches. CDR3 size: 16 residues. Germline assignment: CDR1 MNHEY and CDR2 SMNVEV (reference sequence). The CDR3 is CASSTPRQGAGETQYF. The CDR3 DNA follows: TGTGCCAGCAGTACCCCACGACAGGGGGCCGGTGAGACCCAGTACTTC.

This clonotype showed up just a few times. The chain joins TRBV30 to TRBJ1-2; D gene ambiguous. The germline V gene has CDR1 GTSNPN and CDR2 SVGIG (reference sequence). The CDR3 extends over 11 amino acids. Trimming took off 4 bases at V and 2 bases at J, with 5 bases between the two ends. The CDR3 sequence: CAWIENYGYTF. The CDR3 DNA follows: TGTGCCTGGATCGAAAACTATGGCTACACCTTC.

The V gene is TRBV9, the J gene TRBJ2-2, with TRBD2 as a possible D gene (6 bases). The V end was cut by 6 bases, the J end by 1 base, with 10 bases between. Germline-derived CDR1 and CDR2 are SGDLS and YYNGEE. There are 14 residues in the CDR3. The CDR3 loop is CASTGRKNTGELFF. CDR3 coding DNA: TGTGCCAGCACTGGGAGGAAGAACACCGGGGAGCTGTTTTTT. The entire variable domain, with the rest obtained from reference TRBV9 and TRBJ2-2, is as follows: DSGVTQTPKHLITATGQRVTLRCSPRSGDLSVYWYQQSLDQGLQFLIQYYNGEERAKGNILERFSAQQFPDLHSELNLSSLELGDSALYFCASTGRKNTGELFFGEGSRLTVL.

The chain is built from TRBV20-1 and TRBJ1-6; D is ambiguous. Germline CDR1 DFQATT, CDR2 SNEGSKA (reference sequence). The V end lost 0 bases, the J end lost 7 bases, and 7 bases lay between the germline ends. The CDR3 loop spans 13 amino acids. The CDR3 DNA reads as TGCAGTGCTAGAGAGGAGTTCAATTCACCCCTCCACTTT. Translation gives CSAREEFNSPLHF.

The chain links TRBV7-3 to TRBJ2-1; perhaps D is TRBD1 or TRBD2 (5 bases each). In germline, CDR1 is SGHTA, CDR2 FQGTGA. This CDR3 spans 14 amino acids. V lost 1 base and J 4 bases, leaving 8 bases between the germline ends. The CDR3, as DNA: TGTGCCAGCAGCTTAAGAGGGGCGTACAATGAGCAGTTCTTC. Residues: CASSLRGAYNEQFF.

The rearrangement links TRBV2 to TRBJ2-1; 7 nucleotides match TRBD1. With V trimmed by 5 bases and J by 4 bases, 2 bases remained unmatched. The CDR3 loop spans 13 amino acids. Germline-derived CDR1 and CDR2 are SNHLY and FYNNEI. The DNA of the CDR3 is TGTGCCAGCAGTTGGGACAGATACAATGAGCAGTTCTTC. This codes for CASSWDRYNEQFF. Based on the CDR3 plus reference TRBV2 and TRBJ2-1, the full variable domain is EPEVTQTPSHQVTQMGQEVILRCVPISNHLYFYWYRQILGQKVEFLVSFYNNEISEKSEIFDDQFSVERPDGSNFTLKIRSTKLEDSAMYFCASSWDRYNEQFFGPGTRLTVL.

The rearrangement links TRBV25-1 to TRBJ2-1, with D possibly matching TRBD1 (6 bases). Between the trimmed V and J ends, which lost 5 bases and 5 bases, there was a span of 19 bases. This CDR3 region has 16 residues. Germline lookup yields CDR1 MGHDK and CDR2 SYGVNS. For the CDR3, the DNA is TGTGCCAGCAGTCTACCCAAGACAGGAATCCACAATGAGCAGTTCTTC. This gives the protein CASSLPKTGIHNEQFF.

This clonotype was detected once. The V call is TRBV4-2, the J call TRBJ2-5; D is undetermined. Looked up from germline, CDR1 is LGHNA and CDR2 is YNFKEQ. The CDR3 runs to 14 residues. Trimming took 5 bases from V and 2 from J, leaving 12 bases between them. As DNA, the CDR3 is TGTGCCAGCAGCGTGACGGCCCAACAAGAGACCCAGTACTTC. As protein: CASSVTAQQETQYF.

The chain employs TRBV29-1 and TRBJ2-2; TRBD1 matches 8 bases. J lost 5 bases, V lost 7 bases, and 6 bases had no gene match. This CDR3 comprises 13 residues. CDR1 and CDR2 from the germline V gene are SQVTM and ANQGSEA. The CDR3 bases are TGCAGCGGGCGGCAGGGGGCAACCGGGGAGCTGTTTTTT. This sequence encodes CSGRQGATGELFF.

The CDR3 DNA sequence: TGTGCCAGCAGTTACTTCGCTAACACCGGGGAGCTGTTTTTT. Translating it yields CASSYFANTGELFF. The chain recombines TRBV6-6 with TRBJ2-2; no firm D call. The V end was cut by 1 base, the J end by 2 bases, with 5 bases between. The CDR3 is made up of 14 amino acids. Germline V gene sequence: CDR1 MNHNY, CDR2 SVGAGI (reference sequence).

The chain joins TRBV6-2 or TRBV6-3 to TRBJ2-3; 11 bases align to TRBD1. The CDR3 contains 15 residues. CDR1 and CDR2 from the germline V gene are MNHEY and SVGEGT. The junction had 6 bases not matched to a gene; V was cut back by 5 bases and J by 5 bases. CDR3 sequence (DNA): TGTGCCAGCAGTCCGAGGACAGGGGGCGTAGATACGCAGTATTTT. The encoded protein is CASSPRTGGVDTQYF.

This clonotype was observed a handful of times. The rearrangement joins TRBV4-1 to TRBJ2-7; D unclear. Germline V gives CDR1 MGHRA, CDR2 YSYEKL. This CDR3 comprises 14 residues. Between the trimmed V and J ends, which lost 4 bases and 1 base, there was a span of 11 bases. The CDR3 bases are TGCGCCAGCAGCCCTTCGGACGTGTCCTACGAGCAGTACTTC. Translated, it gives CASSPSDVSYEQYF.

The chain is built from TRBV6-5 and TRBJ1-2, with TRBD1 matching 8 bases. This CDR3 region has 13 residues. With 0 bases clipped from V and 7 bases from J, the junction kept 1 base outside the gene matches. Germline V gene data show CDR1 as MNHEY and CDR2 as SVGAGI. The CDR3: CASSYSGTGGYTF. CDR3 sequence (DNA): TGTGCCAGCAGTTACTCGGGGACAGGTGGCTACACCTTC.

The V gene is TRBV12-3 or TRBV12-4, the J gene TRBJ1-1; 9 nucleotides align to TRBD1. There are 16 residues in the CDR3. With 1 base clipped from V and 4 bases from J, the junction kept 7 bases outside the gene matches. The CDR3 nucleotides read TGTGCCAGCAGTTTAGGGGACAGGGTTCTGAGCACTGAAGCTTTCTTT. The encoded protein is CASSLGDRVLSTEAFF.

The chain employs TRBV23-1 and TRBJ2-2, with a possible D match to TRBD2 (5 bases). TRBV23-1 is given ORF status, its function remaining uncertain. The V and J ends lost 0 bases and 0 bases respectively, with 17 bases between them. The CDR3 is 19 amino acids. This CDR3 reads CASSQSLVATEANTGELFF. CDR3 DNA: TGCGCCAGCAGTCAATCACTAGTCGCAACTGAAGCGAACACCGGGGAGCTGTTTTTT.

This clonotype came up once. The genes are TRBV12-3 or TRBV12-4 and TRBJ2-2; TRBD2 might be the D (6 bases). The ends were cut back, 6 bases at V and 3 bases at J, with 14 bases in the middle. This CDR3 spans 15 amino acids. The CDR3 region has the DNA TGTGCCAGCAGCCCCCGGGGGACGGACACCGGGGAGCTGTTTTTT. Translating gives CASSPRGTDTGELFF.

This clonotype was recorded only once. The chain's CDR3 is CASSFQAGLSSYEQYF. The CDR3 nucleotides read TGTGCCAGCAGCTTTCAGGCAGGACTGAGCTCCTACGAGCAGTACTTC. The chain links TRBV7-9 to TRBJ2-7; perhaps TRBD2 as D (5 bases). CDR3 length equals 16 residues. V dropped 3 bases and J dropped 0 bases, with 15 bases sitting between them. CDR1 and CDR2 from the germline V gene are SEHNR and FQNEAQ (reference sequence). Based on the CDR3 plus reference TRBV7-9 and TRBJ2-7, the full variable domain is DTGVSQNPRHKITKRGQNVTFRCDPISEHNRLYWYRQTLGQGPEFLTYFQNEAQLEKSRLLSDRFSAERPKGSFSTLEIQRTEQGDSAMYLCASSFQAGLSSYEQYFGPGTRLTVT.

The chain joins TRBV12-3 or TRBV12-4 to TRBJ2-1; 9 positions agree with TRBD2. Germline trimming cut 5 bases from V and 10 bases from J; bases unmatched to any gene: 12. The CDR3 extends over 15 amino acids. In nucleotides, the CDR3 is TGTGCCAGCAGTCCATATAGCGGGGGATCGGAAGAGCAGTTCTTC. This codes for CASSPYSGGSEEQFF.

This chain links TRBV30 with TRBJ2-5; 13 bases are shared with TRBD2. CDR1 is GTSNPN and CDR2 is SVGIG in the germline V gene (reference sequence). CDR3 size: 14 residues. J lost 2 bases, V lost 5 bases, and 2 bases had no gene match. The CDR3 here is CAWGTSGKQETQYF. CDR3 DNA sequence: TGTGCCTGGGGGACTAGCGGGAAACAAGAGACCCAGTACTTC.

The chain employs TRBV5-1 and TRBJ2-3; 12 bases agree with TRBD2. J lost 6 bases, V lost 6 bases, and 5 bases had no gene match. Germline V lookup: CDR1 SGHRS, CDR2 YFSETQ. There are 14 residues in the CDR3. The CDR3 region has the DNA TGCGCCAGCACCGTCACTAGCGGGGGGGATACGCAGTATTTT. As protein: CASTVTSGGDTQYF.

The V gene is TRBV7-3, the J gene TRBJ2-7; no definite D call. V lost 0 bases to trimming and J lost 0 bases, with 6 bases between them. CDR1 SGHTA and CDR2 FQGTGA come from the germline V gene. The CDR3 contains 14 residues. The CDR3 DNA sequence: TGTGCCAGCAGCTTAACGGACCTCTCCTACGAGCAGTACTTC. Its protein product is CASSLTDLSYEQYF. Looking up the rest from reference TRBV7-3 and TRBJ2-7 gives the full variable domain: GAGVSQTPSNKVTEKGKYVELRCDPISGHTALYWYRQSLGQGPEFLIYFQGTGAADDSGLPNDRFFAVRPEGSVSTLKIQRTERGDSAVYLCASSLTDLSYEQYFGPGTRLTVT.

The CDR3 protein is CSARMASGNEQFF. Here the CDR3 DNA reads TGCAGTGCTAGGATGGCTAGTGGCAATGAGCAGTTCTTC. This chain joins TRBV20-1 and TRBJ2-1, with D unresolved. This CDR3 region has 13 residues. The V gene lost 3 bases and the J gene lost 6 bases, with 12 bases spanning the gap. Germline values: CDR1 DFQATT, CDR2 SNEGSKA (reference sequence).

This sequence joins TRBV30 and TRBJ1-3; D possibly corresponds to TRBD1 (6 bases). Germline V gene sequence: CDR1 GTSNPN, CDR2 SVGIG (reference sequence). The CDR3 covers 15 residues. V shed 0 bases and J shed 0 bases, with 9 bases lying between them. The CDR3 sequence: CAWSVGAGSGNTIYF. In DNA form, the CDR3 reads TGTGCCTGGAGTGTGGGGGCAGGCTCTGGAAACACCATATATTTT.

The J gene is TRBJ2-2, the V gene TRBV30; weak D call: TRBD1 (6 bases). V dropped 5 bases and J dropped 8 bases, with 15 bases sitting between them. The CDR3 has 13 residues. Germline CDR1 reads GTSNPN; CDR2 reads SVGIG (reference sequence). The CDR3: CAWETGFLGELFF. The CDR3 DNA follows: TGTGCCTGGGAGACAGGTTTTCTGGGGGAGCTGTTTTTT.

The rearrangement uses TRBV6-5 and TRBJ2-1, with 11 bases identical to TRBD1. The junction had 8 bases not matched to a gene; V was cut back by 1 base and J by 6 bases. There are 17 residues in the CDR3. Looked up from germline, CDR1 is MNHEY and CDR2 is SVGAGI. The DNA for the CDR3 is TGTGCCAGCAGTTACTTCGGGACCGGGACAGGGGGCAATGAGCAGTTCTTC. This gives the protein CASSYFGTGTGGNEQFF.

The gene calls are TRBV29-1 and TRBJ1-1, with D uncertain. This CDR3 contains 11 residues. Germline V gives CDR1 SQVTM, CDR2 ANQGSEA. Trimming pared 3 bases from V and 1 base from J, leaving 3 bases between. This CDR3 reads CSVEKNTEAFF. The CDR3 coding sequence is TGCAGCGTTGAGAAGAACACTGAAGCTTTCTTT.